This is a list of T cell receptor beta chains from one sample in a study of blood T cell repertoires in COVID-19. Profiling relied on immunoSEQ multiplex PCR, and the TCRdb table lists in-frame clones only, not all of them. Of roughly 260,000 clones listed, over 80% are singletons. The sequenced sample was PBMCs or T cells enriched from blood (not recorded which). The receptors stem from a woman younger than 30 who had recovered from COVID-19. The CDR3 runs from the conserved cysteine through the conserved F or W. Fields, in order: J gene, D gene, clone size, V gene, CDR3 DNA, CDR3 protein. D genes are given only for firm matches. Size is omitted from some rows. Given values are once, few, many or a class for expanded clones.

j_call: TRBJ1-1
d_call: -
clone_size: -
v_call: TRBV9
cdr3_nt: TGTGCCAGCAGCGATCTCAGACTGGCTGAAGCTTTCTTT
cdr3_aa: CASSDLRLAEAFF

j_call: TRBJ2-1
d_call: TRBD2
clone_size: -
v_call: TRBV9
cdr3_nt: TGTGCCAGCAGCGCAACTAGCGGTAGCTCCTACAATGAGCAGTTCTTC
cdr3_aa: CASSATSGSSYNEQFF

j_call: TRBJ2-7
d_call: TRBD1
clone_size: -
v_call: TRBV2
cdr3_nt: TGTGCCAGCAGGGGACAGTTCTACGAGCAGTACTTC
cdr3_aa: CASRGQFYEQYF

j_call: TRBJ2-5
d_call: -
clone_size: -
v_call: TRBV28
cdr3_nt: TGTGCCAGCAGTTTATCAGGGCGAGAGGCCCAGTACTTC
cdr3_aa: CASSLSGREAQYF

j_call: TRBJ2-1
d_call: -
clone_size: -
v_call: TRBV9
cdr3_nt: TGTGCCAGCTCCATTTCTCCGACTATCTCAAACGAGCAGTTCTTC
cdr3_aa: CASSISPTISNEQFF

j_call: TRBJ2-1
d_call: -
clone_size: -
v_call: TRBV12-3/TRBV12-4
cdr3_nt: TGTGCCAGCAGTGTTACTATGGGCAATGAGCAGTTCTTC
cdr3_aa: CASSVTMGNEQFF

j_call: TRBJ1-5
d_call: -
clone_size: once
v_call: TRBV2
cdr3_nt: TGTGCCAGCAGTGAAGCGCTCGGGAATCAGCCCCAGCATTTT
cdr3_aa: CASSEALGNQPQHF

j_call: TRBJ2-7
d_call: TRBD2
clone_size: -
v_call: TRBV9
cdr3_nt: TGTGCCAGCAGCGTAGGCTGGGGGGGGTACGAGCAGTACTTC
cdr3_aa: CASSVGWGGYEQYF

j_call: TRBJ2-3
d_call: -
clone_size: -
v_call: TRBV4-3
cdr3_nt: TGCGCCAGCAGCCAAGTCCGGGGGGCTCCCCTCCGCACAGATACGCAGTATTTT
cdr3_aa: CASSQVRGAPLRTDTQYF

j_call: TRBJ1-1
d_call: -
clone_size: few
v_call: TRBV7-2
cdr3_nt: TGTGCCAGCAGCTTAGATGTGGCCTCGAACACTGAAGCTTTCTTT
cdr3_aa: CASSLDVASNTEAFF

j_call: TRBJ2-7
d_call: TRBD2
clone_size: -
v_call: TRBV7-2
cdr3_nt: TGTGCCAGCAGCTTAACCAGCGGGGGGTCAAACTCCTACGAGCAGTACTTC
cdr3_aa: CASSLTSGGSNSYEQYF

j_call: TRBJ1-5
d_call: -
clone_size: -
v_call: TRBV11-3
cdr3_nt: TGTGCCAGCAGTTTATCCTCTGGGGCAGTCCAAGTCCGCAATCAGCCCCAGCATTTT
cdr3_aa: CASSLSSGAVQVRNQPQHF

j_call: TRBJ1-4
d_call: -
clone_size: once
v_call: TRBV2
cdr3_nt: TGTGCCAGCAGTGAACAGGGCGTGGGTGAAAAACTGTTTTTT
cdr3_aa: CASSEQGVGEKLFF

j_call: TRBJ1-5
d_call: TRBD1
clone_size: once
v_call: TRBV24-1
cdr3_nt: TGTGCCACCAGTGAGGCCGGGACAGGAAACAATCAGCCCCAGCATTTT
cdr3_aa: CATSEAGTGNNQPQHF

j_call: TRBJ1-5
d_call: -
clone_size: -
v_call: TRBV4-2
cdr3_nt: TGTGCCAGCAGCCAAGTCGGTGGGCAGTCCAATCAGCCCCAGCATTTT
cdr3_aa: CASSQVGGQSNQPQHF

j_call: TRBJ2-3
d_call: -
clone_size: -
v_call: TRBV10-3
cdr3_nt: TGTGCCATCAGTGAGTCGGTACTAGCTAGCACAGATACGCAGTATTTT
cdr3_aa: CAISESVLASTDTQYF

j_call: TRBJ1-1
d_call: TRBD1
clone_size: -
v_call: TRBV7-9
cdr3_nt: TGTGCCAGCAGCTGGTACCGGGACAGGTTGAACACTGAAGCTTTCTTT
cdr3_aa: CASSWYRDRLNTEAFF

j_call: TRBJ2-7
d_call: -
clone_size: -
v_call: TRBV12-3/TRBV12-4
cdr3_nt: TGTGCCAGCACTCTGAGGGGGGGCTACGAGCAGTACTTC
cdr3_aa: CASTLRGGYEQYF

j_call: TRBJ2-7
d_call: TRBD1
clone_size: -
v_call: TRBV5-1
cdr3_nt: TGCGCCAGCAGCTTGGGGTATGGTACAGGGGTATTCGAGCAGTACTTC
cdr3_aa: CASSLGYGTGVFEQYF

j_call: TRBJ1-2
d_call: -
clone_size: few
v_call: TRBV10-3
cdr3_nt: TGTGCCATCAGGCGGGACTATGGCTACACCTTC
cdr3_aa: CAIRRDYGYTF

j_call: TRBJ2-1
d_call: TRBD2
clone_size: -
v_call: TRBV4-1
cdr3_nt: TGCGCCAGCAGCCCCCTGGGAGGGAGTGACTACAATGAGCAGTTCTTC
cdr3_aa: CASSPLGGSDYNEQFF

j_call: TRBJ1-2
d_call: -
clone_size: -
v_call: TRBV5-8
cdr3_nt: TGTGTCAGCGACCGGGGAGGTTCTAACTATGGCTACACCTTC
cdr3_aa: CVSDRGGSNYGYTF

j_call: TRBJ2-5
d_call: -
clone_size: -
v_call: TRBV9
cdr3_nt: TGTGCCAGCAGCCTCGGACTGGAAGAGACCCAGTACTTC
cdr3_aa: CASSLGLEETQYF

j_call: TRBJ2-3
d_call: TRBD2
clone_size: -
v_call: TRBV18
cdr3_nt: TGTGCCAGCTCCTTCGGACTAGCGGGCAGCACAGATACGCAGTATTTT
cdr3_aa: CASSFGLAGSTDTQYF

j_call: TRBJ2-7
d_call: TRBD2
clone_size: -
v_call: TRBV5-8
cdr3_nt: TGTGCCAGCAGACTAAGCGGGGGCCCCTACGAGCAGTACTTC
cdr3_aa: CASRLSGGPYEQYF

j_call: TRBJ2-7
d_call: -
clone_size: -
v_call: TRBV18
cdr3_nt: TGTGCCAGCTCAAGGACAGCCACTCTCGGGGAGCAGTACTTC
cdr3_aa: CASSRTATLGEQYF

j_call: TRBJ2-3
d_call: TRBD2
clone_size: -
v_call: TRBV3-1/TRBV3-2
cdr3_nt: TGTGCCAGCAGCCAATTTCCGACTAGCGTAACACTTTCTAGCACAGATACGCAGTATTTT
cdr3_aa: CASSQFPTSVTLSSTDTQYF

j_call: TRBJ2-2
d_call: -
clone_size: once
v_call: TRBV5-4
cdr3_nt: TGTGCCAGCAGCTCGGACAAGAGGTTGAACACCGGGGAGCTGTTTTTT
cdr3_aa: CASSSDKRLNTGELFF

j_call: TRBJ2-2
d_call: TRBD2
clone_size: once
v_call: TRBV4-2
cdr3_nt: TGTGCCAGCAGCCCCTGGACTAGCGGGAGGTCCGGGGAGCTGTTTTTT
cdr3_aa: CASSPWTSGRSGELFF

j_call: TRBJ1-1
d_call: -
clone_size: -
v_call: TRBV9
cdr3_nt: TGTGCCAGCAGTGAAACCGGACATTCGAACACTGAAGCTTTCTTT
cdr3_aa: CASSETGHSNTEAFF

j_call: TRBJ1-2
d_call: -
clone_size: -
v_call: TRBV12-3/TRBV12-4
cdr3_nt: TGTGCCAGCAGTTTTGGGGAGGTTTATGGCTACACCTTC
cdr3_aa: CASSFGEVYGYTF

j_call: TRBJ1-3
d_call: -
clone_size: -
v_call: TRBV4-3
cdr3_nt: TGCGCCAGCAGTCGCGAATCTGGAAACACCATATATTTT
cdr3_aa: CASSRESGNTIYF

j_call: TRBJ2-7
d_call: TRBD1
clone_size: once
v_call: TRBV10-3
cdr3_nt: TGTGCCGCCGGGACAGGGGCCTACGAGCAGTACTTC
cdr3_aa: CAAGTGAYEQYF

j_call: TRBJ1-1
d_call: TRBD1
clone_size: -
v_call: TRBV15
cdr3_nt: TGTGCCACCAGCAGGGGTCAGGGGGCTTTTGTCACTGAAGCTTTCTTT
cdr3_aa: CATSRGQGAFVTEAFF

j_call: TRBJ2-2
d_call: TRBD1
clone_size: -
v_call: TRBV10-3
cdr3_nt: TGTGCCACCGGGGACAGTAACACCGGGGAGCTGTTTTTT
cdr3_aa: CATGDSNTGELFF